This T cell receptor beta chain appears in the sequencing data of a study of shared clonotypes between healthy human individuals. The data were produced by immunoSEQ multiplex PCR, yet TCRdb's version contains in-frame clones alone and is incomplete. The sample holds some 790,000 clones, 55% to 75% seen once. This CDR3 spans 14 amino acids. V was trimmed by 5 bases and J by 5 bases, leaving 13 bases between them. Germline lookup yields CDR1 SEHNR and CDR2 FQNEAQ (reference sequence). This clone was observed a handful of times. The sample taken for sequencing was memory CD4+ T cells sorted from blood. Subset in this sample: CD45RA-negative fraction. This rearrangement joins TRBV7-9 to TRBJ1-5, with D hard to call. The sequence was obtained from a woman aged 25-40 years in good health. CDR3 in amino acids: CASSVDGEYQPQHF. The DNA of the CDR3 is TGTGCCAGCAGCGTCGACGGAGAATATCAGCCCCAGCATTTT. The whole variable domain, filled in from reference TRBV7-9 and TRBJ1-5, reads DTGVSQNPRHKITKRGQNVTFRCDPISEHNRLYWYRQTLGQGPEFLTYFQNEAQLEKSRLLSDRFSAERPKGSFSTLEIQRTEQGDSAMYLCASSVDGEYQPQHFGDGTRLSIL.